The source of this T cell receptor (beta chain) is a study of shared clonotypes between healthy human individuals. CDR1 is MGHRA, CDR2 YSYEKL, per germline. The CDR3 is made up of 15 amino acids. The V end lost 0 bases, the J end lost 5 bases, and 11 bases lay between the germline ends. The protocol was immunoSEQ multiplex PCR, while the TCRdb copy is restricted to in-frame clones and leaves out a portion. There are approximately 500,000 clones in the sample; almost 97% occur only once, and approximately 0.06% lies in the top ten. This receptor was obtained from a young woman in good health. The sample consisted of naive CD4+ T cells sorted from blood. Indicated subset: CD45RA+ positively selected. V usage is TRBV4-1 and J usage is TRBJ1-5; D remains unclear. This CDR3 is CASSQDRTVYQPQHF. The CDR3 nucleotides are TGCGCCAGCAGCCAAGATCGGACGGTCTATCAGCCCCAGCATTTT.